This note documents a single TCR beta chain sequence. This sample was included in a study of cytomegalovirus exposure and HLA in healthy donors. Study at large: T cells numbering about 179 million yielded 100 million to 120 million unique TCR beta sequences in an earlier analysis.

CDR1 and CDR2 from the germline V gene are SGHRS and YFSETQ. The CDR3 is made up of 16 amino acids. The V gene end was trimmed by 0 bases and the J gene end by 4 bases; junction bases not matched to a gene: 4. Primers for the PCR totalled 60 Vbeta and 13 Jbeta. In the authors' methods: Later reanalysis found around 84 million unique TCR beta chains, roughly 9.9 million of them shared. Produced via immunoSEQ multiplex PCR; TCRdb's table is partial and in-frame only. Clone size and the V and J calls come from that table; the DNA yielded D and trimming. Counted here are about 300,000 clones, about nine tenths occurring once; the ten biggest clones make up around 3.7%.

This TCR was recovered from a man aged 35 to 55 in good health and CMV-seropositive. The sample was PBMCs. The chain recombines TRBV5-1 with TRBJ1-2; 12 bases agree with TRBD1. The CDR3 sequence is CASSLGDRGRVYGYTF. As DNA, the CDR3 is TGCGCCAGCAGCTTGGGGGACAGGGGGCGCGTCTATGGCTACACCTTC.